This T cell receptor beta chain appears in the sequencing data of a study of esophageal squamous cell carcinoma under preoperative chemotherapy. Notes on the study in general: Post-treatment tumor-infiltrating lymphocytes appeared partly derived from peripheral T cells migrating into the tumor.

On this clonotype: Its antigen is not known.

Time point defined: before preoperative PTX-NDP chemotherapy. In germline, CDR1 is SGHTA, CDR2 FQGNSA. V gave up 4 bases and J gave up 0 bases, with 8 bases separating them. This CDR3 is built from 14 residues. TCRdb reprocessed the PCR reads with MiXCR, giving one entry per CDR3 protein. The table has tens of thousands of distinct CDR3 sequences, roughly 52% seen once; the top ten hold more than 10%. The specimen was obtained from a patient given preoperative chemotherapy. This TCR was sampled from a human donor with esophageal squamous cell carcinoma. The donor label of this sample is uncertain. The rearrangement uses TRBV7-2 and TRBJ2-3; D unresolved. CDR3 residues: CASSSTVSTDTQYF. The CDR3 coding sequence is TGTGCCAGCAGCTCTACCGTGAGCACAGATACGCAGTATTTT. Full variable domain (missing parts from reference TRBV7-2 and TRBJ2-3): GAGVSQSPSNKVTEKGKDVELRCDPISGHTALYWYRQSLGQGLEFLIYFQGNSAPDKSGLPSDRFSAERTGGSVSTLTIQRTQQEDSAVYLCASSSTVSTDTQYFGPGTRLTVL.